This is a list of T cell receptor beta chains from one sample in a study of T and B cells in COVID-19 patients. TCRdb independently ran MiXCR on the multiplex PCR reads; one entry per CDR3 protein. The table lists roughly 3,400 distinct CDR3 sequences, roughly 21% of them singletons. The sequenced sample consisted of blood. The receptors were sampled from a human donor with active COVID-19. The CDR3 runs from the conserved cysteine through the conserved F or W. A D gene is named only where the DNA matches it firmly. Not every row has a clone size; where given, it reads once, few, many or a size class.

J: TRBJ2-7; V: TRBV12-3/TRBV12-4; D: .; size: medium-sized; DNA: TGTGCCAGCAGCATATTTCGTAGCGAGCAGTACTTC; CDR3: CASSIFRSEQYF
J: TRBJ2-3; V: TRBV6-2/TRBV6-3; D: TRBD2; size: .; DNA: TGTGCCAGCAGTACGGGACTAGCATCCGGGACAGACACAGATACGCAGTATTTT; CDR3: CASSTGLASGTDTDTQYF
J: TRBJ2-5; V: TRBV5-1; D: .; size: few; DNA: TGCGCCAGCAGCTCGCAAGGCAATAACCCTCAAGAGACCCAGTACTTC; CDR3: CASSSQGNNPQETQYF
J: TRBJ2-3; V: TRBV29-1; D: TRBD2; size: .; DNA: TGCAGCATCTCACTAGCGGGAGAGGGGGCCACAGATACGCAGTATTTT; CDR3: CSISLAGEGATDTQYF
J: TRBJ2-2; V: TRBV19; D: .; size: .; DNA: TGTGCCAGTATTGACAGGCCGAACACCGGGGAGCTGTTTTTT; CDR3: CASIDRPNTGELFF
J: TRBJ2-3; V: TRBV7-6; D: .; size: medium-sized; DNA: TGTGCCAGCAGCGCCTTTACATCTAGCACAGATACGCAGTATTTT; CDR3: CASSAFTSSTDTQYF
J: TRBJ2-3; V: TRBV5-1; D: .; size: .; DNA: TGCGCCAGCAGCTTGGGGGGGCCCAGCACAGATACGCAGTATTTT; CDR3: CASSLGGPSTDTQYF
J: TRBJ2-4; V: TRBV19; D: TRBD1; size: medium-sized; DNA: TGTGCCAGTAGTATAGCACAGGGGGGCAAAAACATTCAGTACTTC; CDR3: CASSIAQGGKNIQYF
J: TRBJ2-3; V: TRBV12-3/TRBV12-4; D: .; size: medium-sized; DNA: TGTGCCAGCAGTTTATTGGGGAGCACAGATACGCAGTATTTT; CDR3: CASSLLGSTDTQYF
J: TRBJ2-1; V: TRBV5-1; D: .; size: .; DNA: TGCGCCAGCAGCCAAGATAGGTATAGCGGTGATTTCTACAATGAGCAGTTCTTC; CDR3: CASSQDRYSGDFYNEQFF
J: TRBJ1-2; V: TRBV6-2/TRBV6-3; D: .; size: .; DNA: TGTGCCAGCAGTTACAAGGTCCGAAACTATGGCTACACCTTC; CDR3: CASSYKVRNYGYTF
J: TRBJ2-5; V: TRBV11-3; D: TRBD1; size: medium-sized; DNA: TGTGCCAGCAGCTTAGTGGGAAGACAGGGGCCGGGGCCGACCCAGTACTTC; CDR3: CASSLVGRQGPGPTQYF
J: TRBJ2-2; V: TRBV6-1; D: .; size: medium-sized; DNA: TGTGCCAGCAGTGCCCGGGCCTTCCCCTCCACCGGGGAGCTGTTTTTT; CDR3: CASSARAFPSTGELFF
J: TRBJ2-3; V: TRBV5-4; D: .; size: medium-sized; DNA: TGTGCCAGCAGCTTGGGAGGGGATACGCAGTATTTT; CDR3: CASSLGGDTQYF
J: TRBJ1-3; V: TRBV5-1; D: .; size: .; DNA: TGCGCCATCAGCTTGTCGGTGAGGGGTAGGGCTGCTGGAAACACCATATATTTT; CDR3: CAISLSVRGRAAGNTIYF
J: TRBJ1-5; V: TRBV6-5; D: TRBD1; size: medium-sized; DNA: TGTGCCAGCAGTTCGGGACAGAATAGCAATCAGCCCCAGCATTTT; CDR3: CASSSGQNSNQPQHF
J: TRBJ1-4; V: TRBV5-1; D: .; size: .; DNA: TGCGCCAGCAGCTCACTAACAGACGCAACTAATGAAAAACTGTTTTTT; CDR3: CASSSLTDATNEKLFF
J: TRBJ1-1; V: TRBV6-5; D: TRBD1; size: .; DNA: TGTGCCATCAGTGAGAGGACAGGGAGGGACACTGAAGCTTTCTTT; CDR3: CAISERTGRDTEAFF
J: TRBJ1-1; V: TRBV20-1; D: .; size: .; DNA: TGCAGTGCTAGAGACGACGACACTGAAGCTTTCTTT; CDR3: CSARDDDTEAFF
J: TRBJ1-2; V: TRBV28; D: .; size: .; DNA: TGTGCCAGCAGTGGTGGGGTTGTAGGGAACTATGGCTACACCTTC; CDR3: CASSGGVVGNYGYTF